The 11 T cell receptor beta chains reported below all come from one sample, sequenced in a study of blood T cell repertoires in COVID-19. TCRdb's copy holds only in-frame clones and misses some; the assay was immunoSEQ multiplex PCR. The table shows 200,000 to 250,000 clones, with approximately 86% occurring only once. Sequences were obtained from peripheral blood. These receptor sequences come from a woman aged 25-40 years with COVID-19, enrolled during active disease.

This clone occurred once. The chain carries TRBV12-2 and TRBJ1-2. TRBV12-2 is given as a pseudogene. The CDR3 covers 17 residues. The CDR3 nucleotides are TGTGCAAGTCGCTTATCGCGTAGACTCCCTTTAAACTATGGCTACACCTTC. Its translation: CASRLSRRLPLNYGYTF.

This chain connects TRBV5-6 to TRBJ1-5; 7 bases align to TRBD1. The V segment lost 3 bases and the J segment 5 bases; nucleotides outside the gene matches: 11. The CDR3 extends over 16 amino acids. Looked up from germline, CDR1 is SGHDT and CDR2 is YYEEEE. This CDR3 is CASSWGTGELDQPQHF. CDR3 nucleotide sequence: TGTGCCAGCAGCTGGGGAACAGGGGAATTGGATCAGCCCCAGCATTTT.

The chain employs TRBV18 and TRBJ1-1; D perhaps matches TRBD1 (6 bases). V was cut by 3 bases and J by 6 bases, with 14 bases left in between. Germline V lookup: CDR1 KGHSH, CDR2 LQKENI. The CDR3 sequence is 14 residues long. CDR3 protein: CASSPGGTPAEAFF. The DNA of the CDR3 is TGTGCCAGCTCACCGGGAGGGACACCTGCTGAAGCTTTCTTT.

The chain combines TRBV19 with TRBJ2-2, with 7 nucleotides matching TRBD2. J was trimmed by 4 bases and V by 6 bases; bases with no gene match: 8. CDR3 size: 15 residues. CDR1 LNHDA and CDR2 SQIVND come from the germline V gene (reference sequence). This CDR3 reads CASRSSGGGTGELFF. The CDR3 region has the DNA TGTGCCAGTAGGTCGTCGGGAGGAGGCACCGGGGAGCTGTTTTTT.

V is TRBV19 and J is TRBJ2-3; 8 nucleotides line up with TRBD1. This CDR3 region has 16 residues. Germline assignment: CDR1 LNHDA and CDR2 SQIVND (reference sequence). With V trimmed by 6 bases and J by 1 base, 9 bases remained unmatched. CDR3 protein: CASRDRTGKGTDTQYF. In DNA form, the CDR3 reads TGTGCCAGTAGGGACCGGACAGGGAAAGGCACAGATACGCAGTATTTT.

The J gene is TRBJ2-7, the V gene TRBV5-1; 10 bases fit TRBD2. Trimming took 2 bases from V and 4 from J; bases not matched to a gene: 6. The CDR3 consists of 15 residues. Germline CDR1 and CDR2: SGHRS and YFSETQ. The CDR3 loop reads CASSFSGTSEYEQYF. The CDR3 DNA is TGCGCCAGCAGCTTTTCCGGGACTAGCGAGTACGAGCAGTACTTC.

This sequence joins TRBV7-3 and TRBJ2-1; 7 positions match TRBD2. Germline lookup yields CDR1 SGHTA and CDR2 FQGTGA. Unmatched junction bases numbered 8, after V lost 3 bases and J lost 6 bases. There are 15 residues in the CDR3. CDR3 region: CASSFSAGVGNEQFF. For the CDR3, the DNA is TGTGCCAGCAGCTTCTCCGCGGGAGTAGGCAATGAGCAGTTCTTC.

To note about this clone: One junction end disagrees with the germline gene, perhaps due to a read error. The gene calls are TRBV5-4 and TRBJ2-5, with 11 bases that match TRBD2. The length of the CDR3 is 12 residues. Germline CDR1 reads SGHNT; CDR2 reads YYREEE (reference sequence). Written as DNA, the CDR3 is TGTGCCGTGGGAACTAGCGGGAGTGCGCGGGACTTC. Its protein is CAVGTSGSARDF. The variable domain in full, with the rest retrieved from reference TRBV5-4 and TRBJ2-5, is ETGVTQSPTHLIKTRGQQVTLRCSSQSGHNTVSWYQQALGQGPQFIFQYYREEENGRGNFPPRFSGLQFPNYSSELNVNALELDDSALYLCAVGTSGSARDFGPGTRLLVL.

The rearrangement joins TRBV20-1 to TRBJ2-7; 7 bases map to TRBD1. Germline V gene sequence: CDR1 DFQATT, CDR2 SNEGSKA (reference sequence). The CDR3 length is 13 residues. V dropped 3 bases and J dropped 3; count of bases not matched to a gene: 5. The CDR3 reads CSASDRALYEQYF. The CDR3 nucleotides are TGCAGTGCTAGTGACAGGGCCCTCTACGAGCAGTACTTC.

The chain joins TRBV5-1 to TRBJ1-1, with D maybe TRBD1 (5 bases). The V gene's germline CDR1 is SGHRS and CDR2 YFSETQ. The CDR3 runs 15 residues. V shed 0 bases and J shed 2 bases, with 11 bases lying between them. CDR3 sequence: CASSLATGLNTEAFF. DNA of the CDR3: TGCGCCAGCAGCTTGGCTACAGGCCTTAACACTGAAGCTTTCTTT.

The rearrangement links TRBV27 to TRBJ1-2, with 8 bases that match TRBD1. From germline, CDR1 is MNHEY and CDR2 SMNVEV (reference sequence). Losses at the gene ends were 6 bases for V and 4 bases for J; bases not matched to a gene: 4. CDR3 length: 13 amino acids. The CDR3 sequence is CASSDRGGYGYTF. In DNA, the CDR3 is TGTGCCAGCAGCGACAGGGGAGGCTATGGCTACACCTTC.